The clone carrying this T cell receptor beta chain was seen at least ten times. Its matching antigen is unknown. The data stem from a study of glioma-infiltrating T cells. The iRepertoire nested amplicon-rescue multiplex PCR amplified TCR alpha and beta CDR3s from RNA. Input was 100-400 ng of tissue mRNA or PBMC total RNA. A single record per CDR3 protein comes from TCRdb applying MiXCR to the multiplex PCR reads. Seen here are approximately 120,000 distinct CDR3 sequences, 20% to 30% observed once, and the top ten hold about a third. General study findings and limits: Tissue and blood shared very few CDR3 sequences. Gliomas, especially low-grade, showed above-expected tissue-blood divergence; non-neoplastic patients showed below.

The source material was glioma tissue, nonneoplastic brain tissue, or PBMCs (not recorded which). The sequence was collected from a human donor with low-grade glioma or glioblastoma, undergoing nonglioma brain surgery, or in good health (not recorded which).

The CDR3 is CASSLAPQAEAFF. CDR3 in DNA: TGTGCCAGCAGCTTAGCGCCACAGGCTGAAGCTTTCTTT. The gene calls are TRBV7-6 and TRBJ1-1; D perhaps matches TRBD1 (5 bases). Trimming took off 0 bases at V and 6 bases at J, with 8 bases between the two ends. The CDR3 length is 13 residues. CDR1 and CDR2 (germline): SGHVS, FNYEAQ.